These 21 T cell receptor beta chains share one sample of origin, sequenced in a study of cytomegalovirus exposure and HLA in healthy donors. Primers: 60 Vbeta forward and 13 Jbeta reverse. Profiling relied on immunoSEQ multiplex PCR, and the TCRdb table lists in-frame clones only, not all of them. Here the sample spans around 100,000 clones, around four fifths being singletons. Material for sequencing was PBMCs. The origin of the receptors is a woman aged 40 to 49 in good health and CMV-seronegative.

The chain carries TRBV7-9 and TRBJ1-1; the D gene is possibly TRBD1 (5 bases). The germline CDR1 and CDR2 sequences are SEHNR and FQNEAQ (reference sequence). This CDR3 region has 13 residues. V was shortened by 5 bases and J by 4 bases, with 11 bases between the two germline ends. As DNA, the CDR3 is TGTGCCAGCAGCGACGGGGGGATCACTGAAGCTTTCTTT. It codes for CASSDGGITEAFF.

The V and J genes are TRBV7-6 and TRBJ2-1; no clear D gene. V was cut by 5 bases and J by 8 bases, with 10 bases left in between. In germline, CDR1 is SGHVS, CDR2 FNYEAQ. The CDR3 has 12 amino acids. The CDR3 DNA reads TGTGCCAGCAGCCCTAACCCCCATGAGCAGTTCTTC. Translation: CASSPNPHEQFF.

In its sample, this clone was seen once. The rearrangement joins TRBV27 to TRBJ2-1, with 7 nucleotides matching TRBD1. CDR3 size: 14 residues. Germline V gene data show CDR1 as MNHEY and CDR2 as SMNVEV (reference sequence). V was pared by 6 bases and J by 7 bases, with 9 bases of the junction left unmatched. Written as DNA, the CDR3 is TGTGCCAGCAGCCTCCTGACAGGGTTGAATGAGCAGTTCTTC. This translates into CASSLLTGLNEQFF.

This rearrangement joins TRBV7-2 to TRBJ2-3, with 7 nucleotides matching TRBD1. This CDR3 has 15 residues. Germline CDR1 reads SGHTA; CDR2 reads FQGNSA. J was trimmed by 0 bases and V by 5 bases; bases with no gene match: 5. This chain's CDR3 is CASSPGTASTDTQYF. DNA for the CDR3: TGTGCCAGCAGCCCCGGGACAGCTAGCACAGATACGCAGTATTTT.

The chain joins TRBV7-3 to TRBJ2-3; the match to TRBD2 covers 9 bases. The ends lost 5 bases at V and 4 bases at J; junction bases unmatched: 10. The germline V gene has CDR1 SGHTA and CDR2 FQGTGA. This CDR3 region has 16 residues. Here the CDR3 reads CASSLASGMGADTQYF. CDR3 in DNA: TGTGCCAGCAGCCTCGCTAGCGGGATGGGGGCAGATACGCAGTATTTT.

The rearrangement uses TRBV6-6 and TRBJ1-5; no clear D. Germline CDR1 MNHNY, CDR2 SVGAGI (reference sequence). The germline V and J ends were trimmed by 2 bases and 5 bases, with 7 bases remaining between them. This CDR3 comprises 13 residues. CDR3 bases: TGTGCCAGCAGTTACCAACAGTATCAGCCCCAGCATTTT. It specifies CASSYQQYQPQHF.

The table lists this clone with a few counts. The chain is built from TRBV6-6 and TRBJ1-4; D ambiguous. Trimming removed 11 bases at V and 4 bases at J, with 14 bases between. The CDR3 runs 13 residues. From germline, CDR1 is MNHNY and CDR2 SVGAGI (reference sequence). Here the CDR3 DNA reads TGTGCCTGCTGTTTGGACTTTAATGAAAAACTGTTTTTT. Translation gives CACCLDFNEKLFF.

This clone was seen a handful of times. The rearrangement uses TRBV5-8 and TRBJ2-2; 11 bases fit TRBD1. V lost 6 bases and J lost 2; bases outside the gene matches: 6. Germline CDR1 and CDR2: SGHTS and YDEGEE. This CDR3 spans 16 amino acids. CDR3 bases: TGTGCCAGCACTTGGACAGGGGGCGGTAACACCGGGGAGCTGTTTTTT. Encoded protein: CASTWTGGGNTGELFF.

The gene calls are TRBV28 and TRBJ2-5; 8 nucleotides line up with TRBD1. V lost 6 bases to trimming and J lost 5 bases; unmatched junction nucleotides: 8. This CDR3 is built from 14 residues. In germline, CDR1 is MDHEN, CDR2 SYDVKM. The CDR3 coding sequence is TGTGCCAGCAGACCAGGGGGCAGTGGGGAGACCCAGTACTTC. This encodes CASRPGGSGETQYF.

J is TRBJ2-7 and V is TRBV18; maybe TRBD2 (6 bases). CDR1 KGHSH and CDR2 LQKENI come from the germline V gene. Trimming pared 6 bases from V and 2 bases from J, leaving 17 bases between. The CDR3 contains 15 residues. CDR3 amino acids: CASSSGGSETYEQYF. CDR3 sequence (DNA): TGTGCCAGCTCTTCCGGGGGAAGTGAAACCTACGAGCAGTACTTC.

This clone was seen a handful of times. The genes are TRBV7-9 and TRBJ2-7; 9 nucleotides match TRBD2. Germline trimming cut 6 bases from V and 1 base from J; bases unmatched to any gene: 10. Germline V gene lookup returns CDR1 SEHNR and CDR2 FQNEAQ (reference sequence). The CDR3 is 16 residues long. CDR3 in DNA: TGTGCCAGCAGTCAGGACTATAGCGGGAGATCCTACGAGCAGTACTTC. It specifies CASSQDYSGRSYEQYF.

This clone was detected a few times. The rearrangement uses TRBV6-5 and TRBJ1-6; TRBD1 agrees at 7 bases. V lost 5 bases and J lost 6; bases outside the gene matches: 4. Germline lookup yields CDR1 MNHEY and CDR2 SVGAGI. The CDR3 totals 14 residues. The DNA for the CDR3 is TGTGCCAGCAGTCGACAGGGATTTAATTCACCCCTCCACTTT. It specifies CASSRQGFNSPLHF.

This clone was picked up one time. The chain carries TRBV7-9 and TRBJ2-3, with 7 positions matching TRBD1. V was pared by 5 bases and J by 2 bases, with 13 bases of the junction left unmatched. Germline assignment: CDR1 SEHNR and CDR2 FQNEAQ (reference sequence). CDR3 length: 17 residues. The CDR3 DNA reads as TGTGCCAGCAGCCCTCGACAGGGATCGGACGTCACAGATACGCAGTATTTT. Amino acids: CASSPRQGSDVTDTQYF. The full variable domain, with the rest looked up from reference TRBV7-9 and TRBJ2-3, is DTGVSQNPRHKITKRGQNVTFRCDPISEHNRLYWYRQTLGQGPEFLTYFQNEAQLEKSRLLSDRFSAERPKGSFSTLEIQRTEQGDSAMYLCASSPRQGSDVTDTQYFGPGTRLTVL.

Only one count was recorded for this clone. The V gene is TRBV18, the J gene TRBJ2-7, with D unresolved. Germline V CDR1 and CDR2: KGHSH, LQKENI. Trimming pared 5 bases from V and 7 bases from J, leaving 15 bases between. This CDR3 region has 13 residues. In DNA form, the CDR3 reads TGTGCCAGCTCAAGACTCCGTTCGGATGAGCAGTACTTC. Translating it yields CASSRLRSDEQYF.

The gene calls are TRBV11-3 and TRBJ1-5; D is perhaps TRBD1 (5 bases). The CDR3 covers 15 residues. Germline lookup yields CDR1 SGHNT and CDR2 YENEEA. The germline V and J ends were trimmed by 2 bases and 5 bases, with 13 bases remaining between them. The CDR3 DNA reads TGTGCCAGCAGCTTACTGTTAGGGGAGGATCAGCCCCAGCATTTT. It translates to CASSLLLGEDQPQHF.

This clone occurred a few times. V gene TRBV28 combines with J gene TRBJ2-3; tentative D call: TRBD2 (5 bases). The CDR3 runs to 15 residues. CDR1 and CDR2 from the germline V gene are MDHEN and SYDVKM. Between the trimmed V and J ends, which lost 2 bases and 3 bases, there was a span of 12 bases. The CDR3 is CASSLKAGITDTQYF. Here the CDR3 DNA reads TGTGCCAGCAGTTTAAAAGCCGGGATTACAGATACGCAGTATTTT.

The chain couples TRBV19 to TRBJ1-5; D is undetermined. Germline V lookup: CDR1 LNHDA, CDR2 SQIVND (reference sequence). This CDR3 contains 15 residues. V lost 7 bases to trimming and J lost 5 bases, with 18 bases between them. The CDR3 coding sequence is TGTGCCAGTACCTCGGCGGGTTTAGGAGATCAGCCCCAGCATTTT. Amino acids: CASTSAGLGDQPQHF.

The CDR3 DNA reads as TGTGCCAGCAACTTTATTCGACAGGACCATGGCTACACCTTC. It is translated as CASNFIRQDHGYTF. The gene calls are TRBV6-6 and TRBJ1-2, with a possible D match to TRBD1 (6 bases). CDR1 is MNHNY, CDR2 SVGAGI, per germline (reference sequence). The CDR3 length is 14 residues. V dropped 7 bases and J dropped 6 bases, with 18 bases sitting between them.

The chain links TRBV27 to TRBJ1-4; no clear D gene. Germline CDR1 is MNHEY and CDR2 is SMNVEV (reference sequence). CDR3 length equals 14 residues. Trimming shortened V by 3 bases and J by 0 bases, and 5 bases separated the two germline ends. The CDR3 DNA follows: TGTGCCAGCAGTTTCCATGCAACTAATGAAAAACTGTTTTTT. Translation gives CASSFHATNEKLFF.

The chain has TRBV27 and TRBJ1-5; no clear D gene. Trimming left V 5 bases short and J 10 bases short, with 24 bases between. Germline loops: CDR1 MNHEY, CDR2 SMNVEV (reference sequence). The CDR3 runs to 16 residues. The chain's CDR3 is CASSGSGGEWASPQHF. The CDR3 DNA follows: TGTGCCAGCAGTGGGAGCGGTGGGGAGTGGGCGTCCCCCCAGCATTTT.

This chain uses TRBV7-8 with TRBJ2-1, with D tentatively TRBD2 (6 bases). The CDR3 length is 16 residues. V lost 1 base to trimming and J lost 9 bases, with 19 bases between them. The germline gives CDR1 SGHVS, CDR2 FQNEAQ. The CDR3 spells CASSLVAGLGGTEQFF. The CDR3 DNA sequence: TGTGCCAGCAGCTTAGTAGCCGGGCTCGGCGGGACTGAGCAGTTCTTC.